These 28 T cell receptor beta chains came from one sample sequenced in a study of beta chain features in type 1 diabetes. The antigens these receptors bind are not known. Study-wide points: Type 1 diabetes patients had moderately but significantly shorter TCRB CDR3s in all four CD4+ subsets.

cDNA synthesis used the whole RNA isolate, giving expressed TCRB sequences. Data came from immunoSEQ multiplex PCR; TCRdb stores just in-frame clones and leaves some out. The sample has under 200,000 clones; about 8.3% are singletons. Sequenced input: central memory CD4+ T cells from blood. All receptors come from a woman in her late teens or twenties with type 1 diabetes.

This clone came up a few times. J is TRBJ2-3 and V is TRBV9, with D perhaps matching TRBD2 (5 bases). V lost 0 bases, J lost 0 bases, and 11 bases lay in between. CDR1 is SGDLS, CDR2 YYNGEE, per germline. This CDR3 has 16 residues. CDR3 in amino acids: CASSVGAGVSTDTQYF. The CDR3 DNA is TGTGCCAGCAGCGTAGGAGCCGGGGTGAGCACAGATACGCAGTATTTT.

The J gene is TRBJ1-1, the V gene TRBV18, with unresolved D. The CDR3 sequence is 11 residues long. Germline V gives CDR1 KGHSH, CDR2 LQKENI. V was cut by 2 bases and J by 5 bases, with 3 bases left in between. The CDR3: CASSPETEAFF. CDR3 bases: TGTGCCAGCTCACCAGAGACTGAAGCTTTCTTT. The variable domain in full, completed from reference TRBV18 and TRBJ1-1, reads NAGVMQNPRHLVRRRGQEARLRCSPMKGHSHVYWYRQLPEEGLKFMVYLQKENIIDESGMPKERFSAEFPKEGPSILRIQQVVRGDSAAYFCASSPETEAFFGQGTRLTVV.

The sample holds a few counts of this clone. CDR3 sequence reads: CASSFTGDVGEQYF. The CDR3, as DNA: TGTGCCAGCAGCTTCACAGGGGACGTCGGCGAGCAGTACTTC. The rearrangement links TRBV7-9 to TRBJ2-7; 7 nucleotides agree with TRBD1. The CDR3 is 14 residues long. The V and J ends lost 3 bases and 6 bases, in that order; junction bases with no gene match: 8. Germline V CDR1 and CDR2: SEHNR, FQNEAQ (reference sequence).

This clone was detected a few times. The rearrangement joins TRBV7-3 to TRBJ2-1; 11 bases are a match to TRBD2. CDR1 is SGHTA and CDR2 is FQGTGA in the germline V gene. V was pared by 0 bases and J by 9 bases, with 7 bases of the junction left unmatched. The CDR3 is 16 residues long. The CDR3 protein is CASSLTRLAGGSEQFF. The CDR3 nucleotides are TGTGCCAGCAGCTTAACTCGGCTAGCGGGAGGTTCTGAGCAGTTCTTC.

In this sample, this clone turned up a few times. V gene TRBV9 combines with J gene TRBJ2-5, with D tentatively TRBD2 (5 bases). There are 15 residues in the CDR3. The V gene lost 0 bases and the J gene lost 4 bases, with 13 bases spanning the gap. From germline, CDR1 is SGDLS and CDR2 YYNGEE. CDR3 in amino acids: CASSVGLAGRETQYF. CDR3 sequence (DNA): TGTGCCAGCAGCGTAGGTCTAGCAGGTAGAGAGACCCAGTACTTC.

The chain has TRBV5-4 and TRBJ2-5; 8 bases map to TRBD1. Losses at the gene ends were 7 bases for V and 2 bases for J; bases not matched to a gene: 7. Per germline, CDR1 SGHNT and CDR2 YYREEE (reference sequence). This CDR3 contains 14 residues. CDR3 in DNA: TGTGCCAGCGGAAGACAGGGGCTTCAAGAGACCCAGTACTTC. As protein: CASGRQGLQETQYF.

The chain recombines TRBV4-3 with TRBJ2-7, with 9 bases lining up with TRBD1. This CDR3 region has 20 residues. In germline, CDR1 is LGHNA, CDR2 YSLEER. Trimming at V came to 4 bases and at J to 2 bases, leaving 21 bases not matched to a gene. CDR3: CASSLATGQGGPGRPYEQYF. As DNA, the CDR3 is TGCGCCAGCAGCCTAGCCACGGGACAGGGAGGCCCCGGACGCCCCTACGAGCAGTACTTC.

In this sample, this clone turned up a few times. This sample includes further DNA sequences coding for the same CDR3. The V call is TRBV6-4, the J call TRBJ1-1; 7 bases match TRBD1. The CDR3 has 13 residues. With 6 bases clipped from V and 2 bases from J, the junction kept 3 bases outside the gene matches. Germline-derived CDR1 and CDR2 are MRHNA and SNTAGT. The DNA of the CDR3 is TGTGCCAGCAGGCGGACAGGAAACACTGAAGCTTTCTTT. Encoded protein: CASRRTGNTEAFF.

This clone was seen more than once but under ten times. The chain combines TRBV23-1 with TRBJ1-5; D gene uncertain. TRBV23-1 is filed as an ORF, its function uncertain. The germline V and J ends were trimmed by 7 bases and 4 bases, with 17 bases remaining between them. The CDR3 is 15 amino acids. CDR3 loop: CASTCGEGLNQPQHF. The CDR3 region has the DNA TGCGCCAGCACTTGCGGGGAGGGCCTGAATCAGCCCCAGCATTTT.

Many counts were recorded for this clone. The rearrangement joins TRBV14 to TRBJ1-1; 8 nucleotides line up with TRBD1. This CDR3 spans 17 amino acids. Looked up from germline, CDR1 is SGHDN and CDR2 is FVKESK. Trimming cost V 4 bases and J 1 base; bases outside gene matches: 11. DNA of the CDR3: TGTGCCAGCAGCCCGGAACCGGGACAGGCCAAGAACACTGAAGCTTTCTTT. Its translation: CASSPEPGQAKNTEAFF.

This clone turned up a few times. V is TRBV6-5 and J is TRBJ1-1; D gene uncertain. V lost 7 bases and J lost 11, with 17 bases in between. Germline V gene data show CDR1 as MNHEY and CDR2 as SVGAGI. The CDR3 is 12 residues long. The CDR3 is CASKTPGGHAFF. The CDR3 nucleotides read TGTGCCAGCAAAACCCCCGGCGGGCACGCTTTCTTT.

This clone came up a few times. This chain connects TRBV10-3 to TRBJ2-1; D might be TRBD2 (6 bases). Trimming pared 5 bases from V and 2 bases from J, leaving 10 bases between. The length of the CDR3 is 14 residues. CDR1 is ENHRY and CDR2 is SYGVKD in the germline V gene. Written as DNA, the CDR3 is TGTGCCATCAGTTCCGGGAGTCCCTACAATGAGCAGTTCTTC. It yields the protein CAISSGSPYNEQFF.

This clone was counted many times. A read error is likely, as this CDR3 ends without the conserved phenylalanine or tryptophan. The limits of the CDR3 on the DNA are not certain, so only TCRdb's listed CDR3 is given. The CDR3 loop is CASTHQGG. The J gene is TRBJ2-3, the V gene TRBV5-6; the D segment call TRBD1 is taken from the table without a DNA check. The CDR3 totals 8 residues, both ends included. Looked up from germline, CDR1 is SGHDT and CDR2 is YYEEEE.

The chain joins TRBV11-1 to TRBJ2-2, with TRBD2 matching 7 bases. V was clipped by 5 bases and J by 4 bases; unmatched bases: 10. The CDR3 consists of 16 residues. The germline V gene encodes CDR1 SGHAT and CDR2 FQDESV (reference sequence). This chain's CDR3 is CASSLRTASGTGELFF. The CDR3 DNA is TGTGCCAGCAGCCTTCGCACGGCTAGCGGCACCGGGGAGCTGTTTTTT.

This clone was found once. The chain joins TRBV5-4 to TRBJ1-2, with D maybe TRBD1 (5 bases). V was cut by 2 bases and J by 8 bases, with 13 bases left in between. The CDR3 spans 13 residues. In germline, CDR1 is SGHNT, CDR2 YYREEE (reference sequence). CDR3 region: CASSLGAVAGYTF. CDR3 sequence (DNA): TGTGCCAGCAGCTTAGGGGCAGTGGCCGGCTACACCTTC.

This clone turned up a few times. This rearrangement joins TRBV7-6 to TRBJ1-1; 7 bases map to TRBD1. CDR1 is SGHVS, CDR2 FNYEAQ, per germline. CDR3 size: 15 residues. V was pared by 4 bases and J by 5 bases, with 10 bases of the junction left unmatched. CDR3 in amino acids: CASSSTTGLQTEAFF. CDR3 sequence (DNA): TGTGCCAGCAGCTCCACGACAGGGTTGCAGACTGAAGCTTTCTTT.

This clone was counted many times. The chain joins TRBV7-2 to TRBJ2-7, with TRBD1 as a possible D gene (5 bases). Trimming pared 6 bases from V and 3 bases from J, leaving 12 bases between. The CDR3 is 13 residues long. From germline, CDR1 is SGHTA and CDR2 FQGNSA. The CDR3 DNA follows: TGTGCCAGCAGGCAGGGTGTGAGCTACGAGCAGTACTTC. It specifies CASRQGVSYEQYF.

This clone was seen more than once but under ten times. The rearrangement links TRBV2 to TRBJ2-1; D not resolved. V lost 7 bases to trimming and J lost 4 bases, with 5 bases between them. CDR3 length: 11 amino acids. CDR1 and CDR2 (germline): SNHLY, FYNNEI. Here the CDR3 reads CASTPYNEQFF. The CDR3, as DNA: TGTGCCAGCACCCCATACAATGAGCAGTTCTTC.

V is TRBV5-1 and J is TRBJ2-7; D perhaps matches TRBD2 (6 bases). Trimming stripped 0 bases from V and 6 bases from J, with 10 bases between. The germline CDR1 and CDR2 sequences are SGHRS and YFSETQ. This CDR3 is built from 13 residues. This chain's CDR3 is CASSLEYGGEQYF. CDR3 sequence (DNA): TGCGCCAGCAGCTTGGAGTACGGGGGCGAGCAGTACTTC.

The rearrangement uses TRBV10-3 and TRBJ2-2; 10 bases are a match to TRBD2. Germline V gives CDR1 ENHRY, CDR2 SYGVKD. This CDR3 comprises 15 residues. Trimming cost V 3 bases and J 8 bases; bases outside gene matches: 6. CDR3 protein: CAISEAGGPAGELFF. The CDR3, as DNA: TGTGCCATCAGTGAAGCGGGAGGGCCGGCGGGGGAGCTGTTTTTT.

The gene calls are TRBV11-1 and TRBJ1-2, with unresolved D. From germline, CDR1 is SGHAT and CDR2 FQDESV (reference sequence). Trimming removed 1 base from V and 7 bases from J, with 13 bases in between. This CDR3 is built from 14 residues. This chain's CDR3 is CASSLEAGYGGYTF. The CDR3 region has the DNA TGTGCCAGCAGCTTAGAAGCAGGTTACGGTGGCTACACCTTC.

This rearrangement joins TRBV19 to TRBJ2-4, with D maybe TRBD2 (6 bases). V shed 5 bases and J shed 0 bases, with 8 bases lying between them. CDR1 and CDR2 from the germline V gene are LNHDA and SQIVND (reference sequence). CDR3 length equals 14 residues. CDR3 residues: CASSRGIAKNIQYF. DNA of the CDR3: TGTGCCAGTAGTCGCGGGATAGCCAAAAACATTCAGTACTTC.

The CDR3 DNA sequence: TGTGCCAGCACCGGGACAGGGACCTACGAGCAGTACTTC. Translating it yields CASTGTGTYEQYF. The chain combines TRBV2 with TRBJ2-7; the match to TRBD1 covers 9 bases. V lost 7 bases, J lost 2 bases, and 3 bases stayed unmatched. The CDR3 covers 13 residues. Germline assignment: CDR1 SNHLY and CDR2 FYNNEI. The full variable domain, in which reference TRBV2 and TRBJ2-7 provide the parts outside the CDR3, is EPEVTQTPSHQVTQMGQEVILRCVPISNHLYFYWYRQILGQKVEFLVSFYNNEISEKSEIFDDQFSVERPDGSNFTLKIRSTKLEDSAMYFCASTGTGTYEQYFGPGTRLTVT.

This clone was seen a handful of times. The V gene is TRBV10-2, the J gene TRBJ2-5; D uncertain. The germline V and J ends were trimmed by 8 bases and 1 base, with 11 bases remaining between them. The CDR3 is 13 residues long. Germline values: CDR1 WSHSY, CDR2 SAAADI. CDR3 protein: CASSRPGQETQYF. Written as DNA, the CDR3 is TGCGCCAGCTCCCGACCGGGCCAAGAGACCCAGTACTTC.

The genes are TRBV11-3 and TRBJ1-2, with D uncertain. The CDR3 is 13 amino acids. Trimming took 8 bases from V and 2 from J, leaving 12 bases between them. Germline V gives CDR1 SGHNT, CDR2 YENEEA. The CDR3 coding sequence is TGTGCCAGCGCCCTTGGGCAGAACTATGGCTACACCTTC. It is translated as CASALGQNYGYTF.

This clone has only a few counts. This chain connects TRBV9 to TRBJ2-7, with a tentative D call TRBD2 (5 bases). V was pared by 0 bases and J by 2 bases, with 12 bases between. Germline CDR1 and CDR2: SGDLS and YYNGEE. The CDR3 sequence is 15 residues long. The CDR3 reads CASSVGVGVPYEQYF. Here the CDR3 DNA reads TGTGCCAGCAGCGTAGGTGTGGGAGTACCCTACGAGCAGTACTTC.

Concerning this clone: The same CDR3 can be traced to other DNA sequences in this sample. This sequence joins TRBV14 and TRBJ1-1, with TRBD1 identical over 7 bases. Germline trimming cut 3 bases from V and 7 bases from J; bases unmatched to any gene: 5. The CDR3 consists of 13 residues. From germline, CDR1 is SGHDN and CDR2 FVKESK. CDR3 sequence: CASSQETGSEAFF. Written as DNA, the CDR3 is TGTGCCAGCAGCCAGGAGACAGGGAGTGAAGCTTTCTTT.

The V gene is TRBV9, the J gene TRBJ2-5; D might be TRBD2 (6 bases). Trimming pared 0 bases from V and 5 bases from J, leaving 23 bases between. The germline V gene has CDR1 SGDLS and CDR2 YYNGEE. The CDR3 is 18 residues long. DNA of the CDR3: TGTGCCAGCAGCGTAGGAGGATCCGGGACTCCCGGTGGGGAGACCCAGTACTTC. Amino acid sequence: CASSVGGSGTPGGETQYF. Together with reference TRBV9 and TRBJ2-5, the CDR3 gives the full variable domain: DSGVTQTPKHLITATGQRVTLRCSPRSGDLSVYWYQQSLDQGLQFLIQYYNGEERAKGNILERFSAQQFPDLHSELNLSSLELGDSALYFCASSVGGSGTPGGETQYFGPGTRLLVL.